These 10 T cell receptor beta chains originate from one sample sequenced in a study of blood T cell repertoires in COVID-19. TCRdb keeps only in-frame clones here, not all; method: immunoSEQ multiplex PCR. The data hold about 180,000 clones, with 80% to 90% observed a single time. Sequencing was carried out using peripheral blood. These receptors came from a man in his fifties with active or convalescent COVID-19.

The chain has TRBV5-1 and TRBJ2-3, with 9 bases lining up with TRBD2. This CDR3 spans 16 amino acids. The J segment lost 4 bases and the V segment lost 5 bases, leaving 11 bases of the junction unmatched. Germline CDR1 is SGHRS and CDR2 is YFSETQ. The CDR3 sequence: CASSRAPAGGADTQYF. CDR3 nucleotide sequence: TGCGCCAGCAGTCGTGCGCCAGCGGGAGGAGCAGATACGCAGTATTTT.

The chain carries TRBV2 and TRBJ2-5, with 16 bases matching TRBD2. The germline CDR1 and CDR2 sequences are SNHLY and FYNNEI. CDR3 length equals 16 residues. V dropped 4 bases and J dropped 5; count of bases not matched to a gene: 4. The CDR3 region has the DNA TGTGCCAGCAGTGTAGGGACTAGCGGGGGGGCGGAGACCCAGTACTTC. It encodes CASSVGTSGGAETQYF.

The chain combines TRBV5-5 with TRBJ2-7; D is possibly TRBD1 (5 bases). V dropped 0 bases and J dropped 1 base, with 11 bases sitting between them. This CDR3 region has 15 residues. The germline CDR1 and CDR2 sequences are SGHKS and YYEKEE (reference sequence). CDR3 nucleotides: TGTGCCAGCAGCTTGGCGGCAGGGTCTTCCTACGAGCAGTACTTC. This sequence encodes CASSLAAGSSYEQYF.

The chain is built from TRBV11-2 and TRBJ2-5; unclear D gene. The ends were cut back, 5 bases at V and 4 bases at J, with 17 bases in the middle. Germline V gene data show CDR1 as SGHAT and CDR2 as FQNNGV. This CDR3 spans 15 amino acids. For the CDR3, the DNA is TGTGCCAGCAGCCGCCTTGAGGCCGGGTCAGAGACCCAGTACTTC. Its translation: CASSRLEAGSETQYF.

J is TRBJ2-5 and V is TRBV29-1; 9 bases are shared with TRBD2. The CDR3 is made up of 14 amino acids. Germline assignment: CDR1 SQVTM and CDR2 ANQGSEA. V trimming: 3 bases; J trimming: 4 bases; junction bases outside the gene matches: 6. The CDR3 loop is CSVEEGLAVETQYF. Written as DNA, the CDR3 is TGCAGCGTTGAGGAGGGACTAGCTGTAGAGACCCAGTACTTC.

The CDR3 protein is CASTSMGQGLEQYF. The CDR3, as DNA: TGTGCCAGCACCAGTATGGGGCAGGGGCTCGAGCAGTACTTC. The J gene is TRBJ2-7, the V gene TRBV7-9; D is possibly TRBD1 (6 bases). The CDR3 consists of 14 residues. The germline gives CDR1 SEHNR, CDR2 FQNEAQ (reference sequence). V lost 7 bases and J lost 6, with 19 bases in between.

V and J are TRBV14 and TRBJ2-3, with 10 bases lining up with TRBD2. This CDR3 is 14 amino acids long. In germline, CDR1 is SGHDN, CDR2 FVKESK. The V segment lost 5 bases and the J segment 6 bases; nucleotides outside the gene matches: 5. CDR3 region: CASSSSGSVDTQYF. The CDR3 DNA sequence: TGTGCCAGCAGCTCTAGCGGGAGTGTGGATACGCAGTATTTT.

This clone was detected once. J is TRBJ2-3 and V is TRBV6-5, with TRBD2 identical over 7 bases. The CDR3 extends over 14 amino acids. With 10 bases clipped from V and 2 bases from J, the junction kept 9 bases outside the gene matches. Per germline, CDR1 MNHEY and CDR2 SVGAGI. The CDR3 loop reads CATLRREPTDTQYF. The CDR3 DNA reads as TGTGCCACCCTACGGCGGGAGCCCACAGATACGCAGTATTTT.

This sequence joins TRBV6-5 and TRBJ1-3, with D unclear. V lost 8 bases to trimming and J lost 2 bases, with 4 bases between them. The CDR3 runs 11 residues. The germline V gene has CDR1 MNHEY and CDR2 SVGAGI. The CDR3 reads CASEAGNTIYF. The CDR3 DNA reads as TGTGCCAGCGAGGCTGGAAACACCATATATTTT.

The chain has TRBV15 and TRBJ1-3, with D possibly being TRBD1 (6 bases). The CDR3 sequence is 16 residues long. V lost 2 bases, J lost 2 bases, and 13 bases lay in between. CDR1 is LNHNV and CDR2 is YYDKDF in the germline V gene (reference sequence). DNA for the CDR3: TGTGCCACCAGCAGACAAGCCGGGACAACTGGAAACACCATATATTTT. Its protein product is CATSRQAGTTGNTIYF. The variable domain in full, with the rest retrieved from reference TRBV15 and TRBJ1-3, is DAMVIQNPRYQVTQFGKPVTLSCSQTLNHNVMYWYQQKSSQAPKLLFHYYDKDFNNEADTPDNFQSRRPNTSFCFLDIRSPGLGDTAMYLCATSRQAGTTGNTIYFGEGSWLTVV.